The next 18 T cell receptor beta chains were all read from a single sample in a study of cytomegalovirus exposure and HLA in healthy donors. PCR used 60 Vbeta primers and 13 Jbeta primers. Sequencing was performed with immunoSEQ multiplex PCR; in TCRdb, only in-frame clones are kept and a portion is missing. The table has 100,000 to 150,000 clones, roughly 72% seen once. Sequenced: PBMCs. The receptors derive from a woman aged 50 to 65 in good health and CMV-seronegative.

The rearrangement joins TRBV12-5 to TRBJ1-1; D perhaps matches TRBD1 (5 bases). Germline CDR1 is LGHNT and CDR2 is FRNRAP. V was shortened by 3 bases and J by 1 base, with 12 bases between the two germline ends. This CDR3 region has 15 residues. The CDR3 protein is CASGLTLGANTEAFF. In DNA, the CDR3 is TGTGCTAGTGGTTTAACCCTAGGGGCGAACACTGAAGCTTTCTTT.

J is TRBJ1-2 and V is TRBV2; TRBD1 matches at 9 bases. Germline V gives CDR1 SNHLY, CDR2 FYNNEI. V lost 8 bases, J lost 8 bases, and 9 bases stayed unmatched. The CDR3 is 13 amino acids. The CDR3 region is CASDSGTGHGYTF. The CDR3 bases are TGTGCCAGCGATTCCGGGACAGGGCACGGCTACACCTTC.

Of note for this clone: One junction end disagrees with the germline gene, perhaps due to a read error. V usage is TRBV7-2 and J usage is TRBJ1-4, with 7 bases that match TRBD1. The CDR3 has 13 amino acids. CDR1 is SGHTA and CDR2 is FQGNSA in the germline V gene. CDR3 residues: CAGSEGAGEKLFF. In DNA, the CDR3 is TGTGCCGGCAGCGAGGGGGCAGGAGAAAAACTGTTTTTT.

The chain employs TRBV6-5 and TRBJ1-2, with unresolved D. With 8 bases removed from V and 0 bases from J, the gap between germline ends came to 10 bases. Germline V lookup: CDR1 MNHEY, CDR2 SVGAGI. This CDR3 contains 13 residues. The CDR3 DNA reads as TGTGCCAGCCTATCACCCGCTAACTATGGCTACACCTTC. Translating gives CASLSPANYGYTF.

The chain carries TRBV9 and TRBJ2-7; 9 nucleotides agree with TRBD2. Germline CDR1 SGDLS, CDR2 YYNGEE. The J segment lost 7 bases and the V segment lost 0 bases, leaving 5 bases of the junction unmatched. CDR3 length: 14 residues. CDR3 DNA: TGTGCCAGCAGCGTAGGGGGACTAGCTAGGGAGCAGTACTTC. Translation gives CASSVGGLAREQYF.

This clone has just a few counts. The rearrangement links TRBV27 to TRBJ1-1, with 9 nucleotides matching TRBD1. Germline trimming cut 6 bases from V and 6 bases from J; bases unmatched to any gene: 11. The CDR3 length is 15 residues. Germline CDR1 is MNHEY and CDR2 is SMNVEV (reference sequence). Here the CDR3 reads CASRSPGTGFPEAFF. The CDR3, as DNA: TGTGCCAGCAGGTCTCCCGGGACAGGGTTTCCTGAAGCTTTCTTT.

The DNA of the CDR3 is TGTGCCAGCAGCCCTACCCCACGACTAGCGGTCTACGAGCAGTACTTC. This sequence encodes CASSPTPRLAVYEQYF. V is TRBV7-3 and J is TRBJ2-7; TRBD2 matches 9 bases. V trimming: 5 bases; J trimming: 3 bases; junction bases outside the gene matches: 11. The germline V gene has CDR1 SGHTA and CDR2 FQGTGA. The CDR3 covers 16 residues.

The chain combines TRBV18 with TRBJ2-6; possibly TRBD1 for D (6 bases). Trimming took 3 bases from V and 2 from J, leaving 8 bases between them. This CDR3 is 15 amino acids long. CDR1 and CDR2 (germline): KGHSH, LQKENI. The CDR3 loop is CASSPDRTGANVLTF. In DNA, the CDR3 is TGTGCCAGCTCACCTGACAGGACTGGGGCCAACGTCCTGACTTTC.

This clone has just one count. The chain has TRBV9 and TRBJ2-5; 8 bases match TRBD2. CDR3 size: 15 residues. Germline CDR1 SGDLS, CDR2 YYNGEE. V dropped 3 bases and J dropped 2; count of bases not matched to a gene: 6. The CDR3 DNA is TGTGCCAGCAGCGCGGCGGGAGGCAGACAAGAGACCCAGTACTTC. Its protein is CASSAAGGRQETQYF.

The chain couples TRBV6-5 to TRBJ2-2; possibly TRBD2 for D (5 bases). The CDR3 has 14 amino acids. V was trimmed by 6 bases and J by 7 bases, leaving 15 bases between them. The V gene's germline CDR1 is MNHEY and CDR2 SVGAGI. The DNA of the CDR3 is TGTGCCAGCAGCCCCTTTGGGAGTGGCGGGGAGCTGTTTTTT. Protein product: CASSPFGSGGELFF.

This clone was seen a single time. The V and J genes are TRBV7-3 and TRBJ2-1, with 10 bases that match TRBD1. V shed 4 bases, J shed 9 bases, and the junction held 12 bases outside the gene matches. The CDR3 consists of 16 residues. Germline V lookup: CDR1 SGHTA, CDR2 FQGTGA. The chain's CDR3 is CASSSRGGTGVPEQFF. For the CDR3, the DNA is TGTGCCAGCAGCTCCAGGGGGGGGACAGGGGTCCCTGAGCAGTTCTTC.

The chain links TRBV29-1 to TRBJ1-2, with TRBD1 matching over 9 bases. The CDR3 extends over 12 amino acids. The germline gives CDR1 SQVTM, CDR2 ANQGSEA. The V segment lost 6 bases and the J segment 8 bases; nucleotides outside the gene matches: 7. In DNA, the CDR3 is TGCAGCGTGGGACAGGGAATAGGAGGCTACACCTTC. Translated, it gives CSVGQGIGGYTF.

This clone has a handful of counts. The V gene is TRBV27, the J gene TRBJ1-2; D may be TRBD1 (5 bases). This CDR3 is built from 14 residues. CDR1 is MNHEY and CDR2 is SMNVEV in the germline V gene (reference sequence). V lost 1 base to trimming and J lost 8 bases, with 14 bases between them. The CDR3 bases are TGTGCCAGCAGTTTATTGGGGGGTGGTAAGGGCTACACCTTC. It is translated as CASSLLGGGKGYTF.

Note on this clone: One junction end disagrees with the germline gene, perhaps due to a read error. V and J are TRBV19 and TRBJ1-2; D gene unclear. This CDR3 is built from 13 residues. Germline CDR1 is LNHDA and CDR2 is SQIVND (reference sequence). As DNA, the CDR3 is TGTGCCAGTGCAGGCCGGGGAAACTCTGGCTACACCTTC. Translated, it gives CASAGRGNSGYTF.

The chain links TRBV4-1 to TRBJ2-1; TRBD2 agrees at 8 bases. Germline-derived CDR1 and CDR2 are MGHRA and YSYEKL. V lost 3 bases to trimming and J lost 2 bases; unmatched junction nucleotides: 9. This CDR3 comprises 17 residues. The CDR3 loop reads CASSHLLAGETYNEQFF. The CDR3 nucleotides read TGCGCCAGCAGCCATCTTCTAGCGGGTGAAACCTACAATGAGCAGTTCTTC.

The chain is built from TRBV2 and TRBJ2-4, with 7 positions matching TRBD2. There are 16 residues in the CDR3. Looked up from germline, CDR1 is SNHLY and CDR2 is FYNNEI. V lost 5 bases, J lost 0 bases, and 7 bases stayed unmatched. The CDR3 region has the DNA TGTGCCAGCAGTCCCGAAGCGGGGCTAGCCAAAAACATTCAGTACTTC. This sequence encodes CASSPEAGLAKNIQYF.

This chain links TRBV27 with TRBJ2-7; 9 nucleotides agree with TRBD2. CDR1 is MNHEY and CDR2 is SMNVEV in the germline V gene (reference sequence). With 4 bases clipped from V and 0 bases from J, the junction kept 13 bases outside the gene matches. The CDR3 covers 18 residues. CDR3 in DNA: TGTGCCAGCAGTTCGGTTAGGGCTAGCGGGAACAGCTCCTACGAGCAGTACTTC. It specifies CASSSVRASGNSSYEQYF.

This clone was observed once. The DNA for the CDR3 is TGCGCCAGCAGCAAGGGGGTGACAGGCTTAACCGGGGAGCTGTTTTTT. Translated: CASSKGVTGLTGELFF. The rearrangement links TRBV5-1 to TRBJ2-2, with D maybe TRBD1 (6 bases). Trimming pared 4 bases from V and 5 bases from J, leaving 18 bases between. The CDR3 runs to 16 residues. The V gene's germline CDR1 is SGHRS and CDR2 YFSETQ. The full variable domain, rest sourced from reference TRBV5-1 and TRBJ2-2, is KAGVTQTPRYLIKTRGQQVTLSCSPISGHRSVSWYQQTPGQGLQFLFEYFSETQRNKGNFPGRFSGRQFSNSRSEMNVSTLELGDSALYLCASSKGVTGLTGELFFGEGSRLTVL.